The 14 T cell receptor beta chains below come from one sample, sequenced in a study of cytomegalovirus exposure and HLA in healthy donors. 60 Vbeta and 13 Jbeta primers were used in PCR. Libraries were prepared by immunoSEQ multiplex PCR; TCRdb keeps only in-frame clonotypes and omits some of them. The sample shows around 93,000 clones, 82% of them seen only once. Material: PBMCs. Receptors were obtained from a man aged 50-59 years in good health and CMV-seronegative.

This rearrangement joins TRBV6-5 to TRBJ1-4; 10 bases fit TRBD1. Germline values: CDR1 MNHEY, CDR2 SVGAGI. V dropped 2 bases and J dropped 8; count of bases not matched to a gene: 8. The CDR3 runs to 16 residues. The CDR3 sequence: CASSYGPGQGPEKLFF. CDR3 nucleotides: TGTGCCAGCAGTTACGGACCGGGACAGGGGCCCGAAAAACTGTTTTTT.

This rearrangement joins TRBV27 to TRBJ2-2; D gene uncertain. The germline V gene has CDR1 MNHEY and CDR2 SMNVEV (reference sequence). V lost 7 bases, J lost 1 base, and 4 bases lay in between. The CDR3 is made up of 12 amino acids. In DNA form, the CDR3 reads TGTGCCAGCACTAAGAACACCGGGGAGCTGTTTTTT. This sequence encodes CASTKNTGELFF.

The chain has TRBV18 and TRBJ2-3; TRBD1 aligns across 8 bases. Per germline, CDR1 KGHSH and CDR2 LQKENI. J was trimmed by 2 bases and V by 3 bases; bases with no gene match: 4. The CDR3 is made up of 15 amino acids. CDR3 DNA: TGTGCCAGCTCACCTACAGGGGGTTCCACAGATACGCAGTATTTT. Protein sequence: CASSPTGGSTDTQYF.

This chain uses TRBV9 with TRBJ2-3; D gene uncertain. Trimming shortened V by 0 bases and J by 4 bases, and 9 bases separated the two germline ends. Germline CDR1 is SGDLS and CDR2 is YYNGEE. The CDR3 runs 14 residues. This CDR3 reads CASSVAGLADTQYF. CDR3 nucleotide sequence: TGTGCCAGCAGCGTAGCAGGTTTGGCAGATACGCAGTATTTT. The full variable domain, its missing parts supplied by reference TRBV9 and TRBJ2-3, is DSGVTQTPKHLITATGQRVTLRCSPRSGDLSVYWYQQSLDQGLQFLIQYYNGEERAKGNILERFSAQQFPDLHSELNLSSLELGDSALYFCASSVAGLADTQYFGPGTRLTVL.

The rearrangement uses TRBV4-2 and TRBJ2-3, with 9 nucleotides matching TRBD2. Germline CDR1 reads LGHNA; CDR2 reads YNFKEQ. V was clipped by 4 bases and J by 3 bases; unmatched bases: 8. The CDR3 has 16 residues. CDR3 bases: TGTGCCAGCAGCCCTGGACTAGCGAAAAGAACAGATACGCAGTATTTT. Amino acid sequence: CASSPGLAKRTDTQYF.

This chain joins TRBV11-3 and TRBJ2-1; 10 nucleotides align to TRBD2. V shed 5 bases, J shed 5 bases, and the junction held 6 bases outside the gene matches. The CDR3 has 15 amino acids. Germline V lookup: CDR1 SGHNT, CDR2 YENEEA. CDR3 amino acids: CASSQGSGRDNEQFF. CDR3 nucleotides: TGTGCCAGCAGCCAAGGCAGCGGGAGGGACAATGAGCAGTTCTTC. Variable domain in full (rest from reference TRBV11-3 and TRBJ2-1): EAGVVQSPRYKIIEKKQPVAFWCNPISGHNTLYWYLQNLGQGPELLIRYENEEAVDDSQLPKDRFSAERLKGVDSTLKIQPAELGDSAVYLCASSQGSGRDNEQFFGPGTRLTVL.

V and J are TRBV4-3 and TRBJ2-3; TRBD2 aligns across 10 bases. Germline V gene data show CDR1 as LGHNA and CDR2 as YSLEER. The CDR3 is 16 amino acids. Germline trimming cut 3 bases from V and 4 bases from J; bases unmatched to any gene: 7. The chain's CDR3 is CASSQWSSGSSDTQYF. The CDR3 DNA reads as TGCGCCAGCAGCCAGTGGTCTAGCGGGAGCTCAGATACGCAGTATTTT.

This chain joins TRBV7-9 and TRBJ2-3; D not resolved. Germline CDR1 and CDR2: SEHNR and FQNEAQ (reference sequence). With 5 bases removed from V and 3 bases from J, the gap between germline ends came to 9 bases. The CDR3 loop spans 13 amino acids. CDR3 in amino acids: CASSTPGTDTQYF. The DNA for the CDR3 is TGTGCCAGCAGCACTCCCGGGACAGATACGCAGTATTTT.

This chain links TRBV7-2 with TRBJ2-5, with 10 bases identical to TRBD2. The ends lost 4 bases at V and 4 bases at J; junction bases unmatched: 6. Germline values: CDR1 SGHTA, CDR2 FQGNSA. This CDR3 contains 15 residues. CDR3 amino acids: CASSSLAGALETQYF. The CDR3 nucleotides are TGTGCCAGCAGCTCGCTAGCGGGGGCCTTAGAGACCCAGTACTTC.

This rearrangement joins TRBV7-6 to TRBJ1-2, with TRBD1 identical over 9 bases. J was trimmed by 4 bases and V by 5 bases; bases with no gene match: 8. CDR3 length equals 15 residues. Germline-derived CDR1 and CDR2 are SGHVS and FNYEAQ. CDR3 bases: TGTGCCAGCAGCCCGGGACAGGGAAGGGGCTATGGCTACACCTTC. Amino acid sequence: CASSPGQGRGYGYTF.

V and J are TRBV6-5 and TRBJ1-2; weak D call: TRBD1 (6 bases). The CDR3 spans 14 residues. V lost 2 bases to trimming and J lost 0 bases, with 7 bases between them. Germline CDR1 is MNHEY and CDR2 is SVGAGI. The CDR3 sequence is CASSYAGANYGYTF. Here the CDR3 DNA reads TGTGCCAGCAGTTACGCAGGGGCTAACTATGGCTACACCTTC.

V usage is TRBV6-4 and J usage is TRBJ2-1; D might be TRBD1 (5 bases). The CDR3 has 14 residues. Germline lookup yields CDR1 MRHNA and CDR2 SNTAGT. V was pared by 8 bases and J by 0 bases, with 11 bases between. The CDR3 region has the DNA TGTGCCAGCGCTCGGCAGGGCTCCTACAATGAGCAGTTCTTC. Translating gives CASARQGSYNEQFF.

This chain uses TRBV5-6 with TRBJ2-7; 10 bases match TRBD2. V was clipped by 4 bases and J by 0 bases; unmatched bases: 7. Germline loops: CDR1 SGHDT, CDR2 YYEEEE. The CDR3 is made up of 16 amino acids. The CDR3 is CASSSFGTSVSYEQYF. The CDR3, as DNA: TGTGCCAGCAGCAGTTTCGGGACTAGCGTCTCCTACGAGCAGTACTTC.

V and J are TRBV15 and TRBJ1-3; perhaps TRBD1 as D (6 bases). Germline V gene sequence: CDR1 LNHNV, CDR2 YYDKDF (reference sequence). V shed 2 bases and J shed 0 bases, with 11 bases lying between them. CDR3 length: 16 residues. Here the CDR3 DNA reads TGTGCCACCAGCAGAAGTTCGACAGGCTCTGGAAACACCATATATTTT. Amino acid sequence: CATSRSSTGSGNTIYF.